This entry describes one T cell receptor (beta chain). Sequencing libraries for TCR beta were prepared with iRepertoire HTBI primers and Arm-PCR of CDR3 regions. TCRdb processed the multiplex PCR reads anew with MiXCR; each CDR3 protein has one entry. Found here are hundreds of thousands of distinct CDR3 sequences, approximately 15% of them singletons; the top ten hold about 18%. This sample is part of a study of regulatory T cells in long-lasting Graves disease. Germline V CDR1 and CDR2: GTSNPN, SVGIG (reference sequence). This CDR3 contains 15 residues. Trimming removed 3 bases from V and 2 bases from J, with 11 bases in between. As to time point: newly diagnosed GD, antithyroid drugs for less than 3 months. The authors made the TCR library using RNA they extracted from PBMCs. This same sample was also taken into another study, of T cells in Graves' hyperthyroidism and ophthalmopathy. From that second work: Graves' hyperthyroidism showing no ophthalmopathy progression within 18 months was considered stable.

The chain joins TRBV30 to TRBJ2-6; D is perhaps TRBD1 (6 bases). This TCR was recovered from a woman aged 25 to 39 with Graves disease. The sample in question was peripheral blood mononuclear cells (PBMCs), obtained at new diagnosis, from a patient treated with antithyroid drugs. The CDR3 sequence is CAWSPGAPGANVLTF. CDR3 sequence (DNA): TGTGCCTGGAGCCCAGGGGCCCCTGGGGCCAACGTCCTGACTTTC. Supplemented by reference TRBV30 and TRBJ2-6, the full variable domain reads SQTIHQWPATLVQPVGSPLSLECTVEGTSNPNLYWYRQAAGRGLQLLFYSVGIGQISSEVPQNLSASRPQDRQFILSSKKLLLSDSGFYLCAWSPGAPGANVLTFGAGSRLTVL.